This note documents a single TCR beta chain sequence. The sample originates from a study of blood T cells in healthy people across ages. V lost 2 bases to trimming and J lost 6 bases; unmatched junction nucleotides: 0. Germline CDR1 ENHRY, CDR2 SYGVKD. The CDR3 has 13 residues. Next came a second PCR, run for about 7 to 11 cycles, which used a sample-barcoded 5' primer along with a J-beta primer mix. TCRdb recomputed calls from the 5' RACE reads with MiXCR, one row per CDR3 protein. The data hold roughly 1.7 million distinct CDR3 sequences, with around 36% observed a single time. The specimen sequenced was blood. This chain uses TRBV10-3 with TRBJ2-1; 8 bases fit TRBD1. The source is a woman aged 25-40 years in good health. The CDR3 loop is CAISEDRGNEQFF. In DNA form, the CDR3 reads TGTGCCATCAGTGAGGACAGGGGCAATGAGCAGTTCTTC.